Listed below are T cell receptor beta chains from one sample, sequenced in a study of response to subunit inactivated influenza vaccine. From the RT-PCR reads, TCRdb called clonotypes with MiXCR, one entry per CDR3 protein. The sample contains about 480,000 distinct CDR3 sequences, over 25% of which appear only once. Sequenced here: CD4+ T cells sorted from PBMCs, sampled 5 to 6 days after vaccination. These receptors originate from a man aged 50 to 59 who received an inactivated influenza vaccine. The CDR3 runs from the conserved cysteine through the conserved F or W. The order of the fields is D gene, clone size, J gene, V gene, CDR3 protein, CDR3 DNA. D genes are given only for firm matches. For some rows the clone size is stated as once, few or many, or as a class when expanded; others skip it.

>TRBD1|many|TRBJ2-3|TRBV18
CASSLTGADTDTQYF
TGTGCCAGCTCCCTTACAGGGGCCGACACAGATACGCAGTATTTT
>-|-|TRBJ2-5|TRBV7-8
CASSLRRTPPETQYF
TGTGCCAGCAGCTTAAGACGGACACCCCCGGAGACCCAGTACTTC
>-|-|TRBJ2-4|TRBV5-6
CASSFKGGSLAKNIQYF
TGTGCCAGCAGCTTCAAAGGAGGGTCGCTAGCCAAAAACATTCAGTACTTC
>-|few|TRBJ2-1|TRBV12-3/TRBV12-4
CASVKPTGEQFF
TGTGCCAGCGTCAAGCCGACTGGTGAGCAGTTCTTC
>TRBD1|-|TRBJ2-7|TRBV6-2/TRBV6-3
CASSFTIMTGVEQYF
TGTGCCAGCAGTTTCACGATAATGACAGGGGTCGAGCAGTACTTC
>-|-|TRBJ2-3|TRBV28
CASSFYGASDTQYF
TGTGCCAGCAGTTTCTATGGGGCCTCAGATACGCAGTATTTT
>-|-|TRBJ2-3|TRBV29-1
CSVRGTGSTDTQYF
TGCAGCGTTCGCGGGACGGGTAGCACAGATACGCAGTATTTT
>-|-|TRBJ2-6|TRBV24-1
CATSPPGTGANVLTF
TGTGCCACCAGTCCCCCAGGGACTGGGGCCAACGTCCTGACTTTC
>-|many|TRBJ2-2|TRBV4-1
CASSQSGETGELFF
TGCGCCAGCAGCCAATCAGGGGAGACCGGGGAGCTGTTTTTT
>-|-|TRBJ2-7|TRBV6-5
CASSYSGTRQAYEQYF
TGTGCCAGCAGTTACAGTGGTACACGGCAAGCCTACGAGCAGTACTTC
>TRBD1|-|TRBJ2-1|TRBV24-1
CATSSPQGVSDEQFF
TGTGCCACCAGTTCCCCACAGGGGGTTAGCGATGAGCAGTTCTTC
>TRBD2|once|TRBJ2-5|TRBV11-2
CASSLGGTSVGDQETQYF
TGTGCCAGCAGCTTAGGTGGGACTAGTGTAGGGGACCAAGAGACCCAGTACTTC
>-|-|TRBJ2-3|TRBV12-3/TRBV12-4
CASRAGGTLSTDTQYF
TGTGCCAGCAGGGCCGGGGGCACCTTAAGCACAGATACGCAGTATTTT
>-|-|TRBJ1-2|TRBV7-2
CASSPARANYGYTF
TGTGCCAGCAGCCCCGCGCGAGCTAACTATGGCTACACCTTC
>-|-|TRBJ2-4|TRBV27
CASSPRIAAKNIQYF
TGTGCCAGCAGTCCTAGGATAGCGGCCAAAAACATTCAGTACTTC
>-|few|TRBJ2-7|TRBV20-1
CSARPPDAGLTYEQYF
TGCAGTGCTAGACCGCCGGACGCCGGCCTAACCTACGAGCAGTACTTC
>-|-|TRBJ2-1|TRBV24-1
CATSGGTRSYNEQFF
TGTGCCACCAGTGGGGGGACGCGCTCCTACAATGAGCAGTTCTTC
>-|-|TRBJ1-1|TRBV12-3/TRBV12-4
CASSLGIGAFF
TGTGCCAGCAGTTTGGGGATTGGAGCTTTCTTT
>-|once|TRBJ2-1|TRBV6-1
CASRTSSYPYNEQFF
TGTGCCAGCAGGACTTCTAGTTATCCTTACAATGAGCAGTTCTTC
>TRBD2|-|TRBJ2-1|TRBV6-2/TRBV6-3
CASSYAAGGVSGNEQFF
TGTGCCAGCAGTTACGCGGCGGGGGGCGTCTCCGGCAATGAGCAGTTCTTC
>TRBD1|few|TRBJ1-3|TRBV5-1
CASAGGPGNTIYF
TGCGCCAGCGCAGGGGGCCCTGGAAACACCATATATTTT
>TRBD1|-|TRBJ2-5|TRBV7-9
CASSVHRGLRETQYF
TGTGCCAGCAGCGTCCACAGGGGGCTGAGGGAGACCCAGTACTTC
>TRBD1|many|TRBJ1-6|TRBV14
CASSETGYNSPLHF
TGTGCCAGCAGCGAGACAGGGTATAATTCACCCCTCCACTTT
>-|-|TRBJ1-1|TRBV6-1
CASRPRPIRGFTEAFF
TGTGCCAGCAGACCTCGTCCCATAAGGGGGTTCACTGAAGCTTTCTTT
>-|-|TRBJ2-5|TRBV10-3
CAISESMGRLDGETQYF
TGTGCCATCAGTGAGTCGATGGGAAGGCTGGATGGGGAGACCCAGTACTTC
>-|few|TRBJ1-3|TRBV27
CASSLGPLRGSGNTIYF
TGTGCCAGCAGTCTCGGCCCCCTCAGGGGATCTGGAAACACCATATATTTT
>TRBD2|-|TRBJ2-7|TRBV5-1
CASSLVGIAGDYEQYF
TGCGCCAGCAGCTTGGTGGGAATAGCGGGAGACTACGAGCAGTACTTC
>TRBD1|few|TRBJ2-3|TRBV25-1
CASSEGGRGQDTQYF
TGTGCCAGCAGTGAAGGAGGCAGGGGGCAAGATACGCAGTATTTT
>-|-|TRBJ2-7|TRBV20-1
CSAMSRVNSYEQYF
TGCAGTGCTATGAGTAGAGTGAACTCCTACGAGCAGTACTTC
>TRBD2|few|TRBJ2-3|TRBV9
CASSNGRGGGTDTQYF
TGTGCCAGCAGCAACGGACGGGGGGGTGGCACAGATACGCAGTATTTT
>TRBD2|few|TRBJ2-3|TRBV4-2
CASSQDVAGLTDTQYF
TGTGCCAGCAGCCAAGATGTAGCGGGCCTCACAGATACGCAGTATTTT
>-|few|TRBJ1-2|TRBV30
CAWSVGAPGYTF
TGTGCCTGGAGTGTAGGCGCTCCTGGCTACACCTTC
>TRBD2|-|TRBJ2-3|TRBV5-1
CASSRSPSGNQDTQYF
TGCGCCAGCAGCCGGAGCCCTAGCGGGAATCAAGATACGCAGTATTTT
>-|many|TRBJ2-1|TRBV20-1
CSARDPYSRDEQFF
TGCAGTGCTAGAGATCCTTATAGCAGGGATGAGCAGTTCTTC
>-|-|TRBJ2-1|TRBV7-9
CASSLAIPSYNEQFF
TGTGCCAGCAGCTTAGCTATTCCCAGTTACAATGAGCAGTTCTTC
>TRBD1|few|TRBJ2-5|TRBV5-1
CASSTGQGSETQYF
TGCGCCAGCAGCACGGGACAGGGAAGTGAGACCCAGTACTTC
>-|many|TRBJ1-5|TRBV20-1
CSARQGNQPQHF
TGCAGTGCTAGGCAGGGCAATCAGCCCCAGCATTTT
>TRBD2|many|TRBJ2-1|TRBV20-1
CSASRLAGNEQFF
TGCAGTGCCAGCAGACTAGCAGGCAATGAGCAGTTCTTC
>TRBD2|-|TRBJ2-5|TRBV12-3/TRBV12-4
CASTRGGGAETQYF
TGTGCCAGCACCCGGGGGGGTGGGGCGGAGACCCAGTACTTC
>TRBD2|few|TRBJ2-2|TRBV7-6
CASTSGLANTGELFF
TGTGCCAGCACCTCGGGACTAGCGAACACCGGGGAGCTGTTTTTT
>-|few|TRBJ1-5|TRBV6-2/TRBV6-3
CASSAGRNQPQHF
TGTGCCAGCAGTGCCGGGAGAAATCAGCCCCAGCATTTT
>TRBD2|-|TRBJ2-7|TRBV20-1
CSAVRLAGVPDEQYF
TGCAGTGCCGTACGTCTAGCGGGAGTTCCCGACGAGCAGTACTTC